The 4 T cell receptor beta chains given below trace back to one sample, sequenced in a study of beta chain features in type 1 diabetes. Study observations and caveats: Shortening of TCRB CDR3s, moderate but significant, appeared in all four CD4+ subsets of Type 1 diabetes patients.

Their antigens remain unidentified. Every bit of the isolated RNA underwent reverse transcription, so sequencing read expressed TCRB transcripts. Repertoires were generated with immunoSEQ multiplex PCR, while TCRdb's copy carries only in-frame clones and drops some. The sample consists of 250,000 or so clones, about a fifth of them appearing once. What was sequenced was naive CD4+ T cells from blood. These receptors were taken from a woman in her forties with type 1 diabetes.

As DNA, the CDR3 is TGTGCCAGCAGCTTGTGGGGGGAAGGGGGCGGCTACACCTTC. Translation gives CASSLWGEGGGYTF. The gene calls are TRBV5-6 and TRBJ1-2, with 7 positions matching TRBD1. CDR3 length: 14 amino acids. Germline CDR1 and CDR2: SGHDT and YYEEEE. V gave up 1 base and J gave up 8 bases; unmatched junction bases: 8.

The chain links TRBV9 to TRBJ2-5, with 9 bases aligning to TRBD2. V dropped 4 bases and J dropped 5; count of bases not matched to a gene: 9. CDR1 and CDR2 (germline): SGDLS, YYNGEE. The CDR3 is 15 residues long. CDR3 coding DNA: TGTGCCAGCAGCCCCATGCGGGGGGGCGTGGAGACCCAGTACTTC. Amino acid sequence: CASSPMRGGVETQYF.

This clone turned up a few times. The V gene is TRBV9, the J gene TRBJ2-7; possible D gene TRBD1, 6 bases. The V end lost 0 bases, the J end lost 2 bases, and 12 bases lay between the germline ends. The germline V gene encodes CDR1 SGDLS and CDR2 YYNGEE. This CDR3 is built from 15 residues. The CDR3, as DNA: TGTGCCAGCAGCGTAGGGGACACGGTTACCTACGAGCAGTACTTC. Protein product: CASSVGDTVTYEQYF.

The J gene is TRBJ1-5, the V gene TRBV7-2, with a tentative D call TRBD1 (5 bases). Trimming took off 4 bases at V and 6 bases at J, with 7 bases between the two ends. The germline V gene has CDR1 SGHTA and CDR2 FQGNSA. The CDR3 runs 12 residues. The CDR3 spells CASSYRSQPQHF. For the CDR3, the DNA is TGTGCCAGCAGCTACAGGAGTCAGCCCCAGCATTTT. Full variable domain (outside the CDR3, taken from reference TRBV7-2 and TRBJ1-5): GAGVSQSPSNKVTEKGKDVELRCDPISGHTALYWYRQSLGQGLEFLIYFQGNSAPDKSGLPSDRFSAERTGGSVSTLTIQRTQQEDSAVYLCASSYRSQPQHFGDGTRLSIL.